This T cell receptor beta chain was recovered during a study of blood T cells in healthy people across ages. Drawn from each donor were 8.5 to 10 milliliters of peripheral blood. A sample-barcoded 5' primer and a J-beta primer mix were used in a second PCR of about 7 to 12 cycles. One entry per CDR3 protein, called by TCRdb with MiXCR from the 5' RACE reads. Seen here are hundreds of thousands of distinct CDR3 sequences, around 28% observed once, and the top ten hold 17%. The CDR3 length is 13 residues. About this clonotype itself: Antigen specificity is unknown.

General observations from the study: Age advanced and TCR beta diversity per million T cells fell, roughly linearly. More naive CD4+ cells and higher diversity were found in long-lived than in aged donors. Estimates of diversity drawn from one million T cells were considered underestimates.

This TCR was sampled from a woman of 80 years or more in good health. V is TRBV12-3 or TRBV12-4 and J is TRBJ2-7; D may match TRBD1 or TRBD2 (6 bases each). The J call is in doubt because the DNA end fits TRBJ2-5 better. Sequenced: blood. The CDR3 DNA is TGTGCCAGCAGTTTTTGGGGGGCAGAGACCCAGTACTTC. Protein sequence: CASSFWGAETQYF.